The 29 T cell receptor beta chains given below trace back to one sample, sequenced in a study of CD8 T cells in ankylosing spondylitis. TCRdb reprocessed the 5' RACE reads via MiXCR and lists one record per CDR3 protein. The sample yields around 220,000 distinct CDR3 sequences, about 10% seen once. The sample comprised blood, either unsorted or a sorted T cell fraction (not recorded which). All receptors come from a male donor with ankylosing spondylitis or in good health (not recorded which).

Worth noting for this clonotype: A clone one base away is much larger, so this may be a read error. V gene TRBV7-2 combines with J gene TRBJ2-1; TRBD2 matches 8 bases. The CDR3 spans 16 residues. CDR1 and CDR2 (germline): SGHTA, FQGNSA. Trimming cost V 0 bases and J 10 bases; bases outside gene matches: 11. The CDR3: CASSLASGAPRDEQFF. In DNA, the CDR3 is TGTGCCAGCAGCTTAGCTAGCGGGGCGCCAAGGGACGAGCAGTTCTTC.

The chain employs TRBV6-5 and TRBJ1-4; no clear D. This CDR3 contains 16 residues. V was cut by 4 bases and J by 0 bases, with 12 bases left in between. The V gene's germline CDR1 is MNHEY and CDR2 SVGAGI. The CDR3 region has the DNA TGTGCCAGCAGTTTCCGGCCCTATGCAACTAATGAAAAACTGTTTTTT. Its protein product is CASSFRPYATNEKLFF.

Only a few counts were recorded for this clonotype. The chain joins TRBV5-1 to TRBJ2-5; TRBD1 aligns across 7 bases. Germline CDR1 SGHRS, CDR2 YFSETQ. The CDR3 contains 13 residues. Unmatched junction bases numbered 5, after V lost 4 bases and J lost 5 bases. DNA of the CDR3: TGCGCCAGCAGCAGAACAGGGGTGGAGACCCAGTACTTC. Its translation is CASSRTGVETQYF.

In its sample, this clonotype was seen a few times. The chain combines TRBV11-2 with TRBJ2-7; 14 bases are a match to TRBD2. J lost 3 bases, V lost 6 bases, and 13 bases had no gene match. CDR1 and CDR2 from the germline V gene are SGHAT and FQNNGV. CDR3 length: 18 amino acids. The CDR3 reads CASRIKGTSGGRVYEQYF. The DNA of the CDR3 is TGTGCCAGCAGAATCAAAGGGACTAGCGGGGGACGGGTCTACGAGCAGTACTTC.

The table lists this clonotype with many counts. V and J are TRBV20-1 and TRBJ1-6; D remains unclear. Between the trimmed V and J ends, which lost 6 bases and 9 bases, there was a span of 12 bases. The germline gives CDR1 DFQATT, CDR2 SNEGSKA (reference sequence). This CDR3 is built from 12 residues. The CDR3 region has the DNA TGCAGTGCCCCGTTACTTGGTTCACCCCTCCACTTT. Residues: CSAPLLGSPLHF.

This clonotype was detected many times. The rearrangement joins TRBV7-3 to TRBJ2-7; weak D call: TRBD1 (6 bases). Trimming took off 6 bases at V and 6 bases at J, with 15 bases between the two ends. Per the germline V gene, CDR1 is SGHTA and CDR2 is FQGTGA. This CDR3 is 13 amino acids long. CDR3 DNA: TGTGCCAGCAGTTTTAACAGGGACGGCGAGCAGTACTTC. It specifies CASSFNRDGEQYF.

This clonotype was picked up many times. The chain employs TRBV7-9 and TRBJ1-5; 7 bases match TRBD1. The V and J ends lost 1 base and 3 bases, in that order; junction bases with no gene match: 6. This CDR3 is built from 16 residues. Germline CDR1 and CDR2: SEHNR and FQNEAQ (reference sequence). CDR3 region: CASSLGSGGDNQPQHF. CDR3 DNA: TGTGCCAGCAGCTTAGGGTCAGGGGGTGACAATCAGCCCCAGCATTTT.

This clonotype has ten or more counts. V usage is TRBV4-2 and J usage is TRBJ1-1; D might be TRBD1 (6 bases). The length of the CDR3 is 14 residues. Germline V gene lookup returns CDR1 LGHNA and CDR2 YNFKEQ. The ends were cut back, 6 bases at V and 1 base at J, with 12 bases in the middle. The CDR3 spells CASRRGDPNTEAFF. The CDR3 region has the DNA TGTGCCAGCAGGAGGGGGGACCCGAACACTGAAGCTTTCTTT.

In its sample, this clonotype was seen a few times. This chain connects TRBV28 to TRBJ2-5; 9 bases map to TRBD2. CDR3 size: 16 residues. Germline V gene lookup returns CDR1 MDHEN and CDR2 SYDVKM. J lost 5 bases, V lost 5 bases, and 12 bases had no gene match. The chain's CDR3 is CASSHRRGGSGETQYF. In DNA, the CDR3 is TGTGCCAGCAGTCATAGGCGGGGGGGCTCAGGGGAGACCCAGTACTTC.

In this sample, this clonotype turned up a few times. This chain links TRBV9 with TRBJ1-1; D unresolved. V was trimmed by 0 bases and J by 0 bases, leaving 3 bases between them. This CDR3 comprises 13 residues. Looked up from germline, CDR1 is SGDLS and CDR2 is YYNGEE. As DNA, the CDR3 is TGTGCCAGCAGCGTAGCAGTGAACACTGAAGCTTTCTTT. It encodes CASSVAVNTEAFF.

The V gene is TRBV7-2, the J gene TRBJ1-2; D is unclear. V was cut by 3 bases and J by 3 bases, with 8 bases left in between. CDR3 length: 13 amino acids. Germline values: CDR1 SGHTA, CDR2 FQGNSA. The CDR3 sequence is CASSFNNYYGYTF. The CDR3 DNA reads TGTGCCAGCAGCTTTAATAATTACTATGGCTACACCTTC.

This clonotype occurred a few times. The CDR3 bases are TGTGCCAGCAGCTCAGGGGGTCGGCAGGGTCGTTCCACCGGGGAGCTGTTTTTT. The encoded protein is CASSSGGRQGRSTGELFF. This sequence joins TRBV11-2 and TRBJ2-2; TRBD1 agrees at 7 bases. Germline V lookup: CDR1 SGHAT, CDR2 FQNNGV. The CDR3 extends over 18 amino acids. J gave up 4 bases and V 4 bases, and 15 bases lay outside the gene matches.

V usage is TRBV3-1 and J usage is TRBJ1-1; a possible D gene is TRBD1 (5 bases). The germline V gene has CDR1 LGHDT and CDR2 YNNKEL (reference sequence). Trimming pared 1 base from V and 7 bases from J, leaving 10 bases between. The CDR3 is made up of 13 amino acids. The DNA for the CDR3 is TGTGCCAGCAGCCAAGGTGGACATCGTGAAGCTTTCTTT. Protein sequence: CASSQGGHREAFF.

This clonotype was seen many times. The rearrangement uses TRBV7-9 and TRBJ1-3; D is undetermined. Germline V gives CDR1 SEHNR, CDR2 FQNEAQ (reference sequence). This CDR3 has 15 residues. The V end was cut by 5 bases, the J end by 8 bases, with 19 bases between. The CDR3 loop is CASSTSGSQGYTIYF. The CDR3 DNA follows: TGTGCCAGCAGCACGTCCGGGAGCCAAGGGTACACCATATATTTT. The full variable domain, its missing parts supplied by reference TRBV7-9 and TRBJ1-3, is DTGVSQNPRHKITKRGQNVTFRCDPISEHNRLYWYRQTLGQGPEFLTYFQNEAQLEKSRLLSDRFSAERPKGSFSTLEIQRTEQGDSAMYLCASSTSGSQGYTIYFGEGSWLTVV.

The J gene is TRBJ1-1, the V gene TRBV5-1, with 8 bases that match TRBD1. The CDR3 is 16 residues long. Germline V gene sequence: CDR1 SGHRS, CDR2 YFSETQ. V shed 7 bases and J 5 bases; nucleotides not matched to a gene: 16. The DNA of the CDR3 is TGCGCCAGCCGGACAGGGTCAGGTGAGAGGGTGACTGAAGCTTTCTTT. Translation gives CASRTGSGERVTEAFF. The full variable domain, completed using reference TRBV5-1 and TRBJ1-1, is KAGVTQTPRYLIKTRGQQVTLSCSPISGHRSVSWYQQTPGQGLQFLFEYFSETQRNKGNFPGRFSGRQFSNSRSEMNVSTLELGDSALYLCASRTGSGERVTEAFFGQGTRLTVV.

The chain has TRBV2 and TRBJ1-5; 12 bases line up with TRBD1. V trimming: 8 bases; J trimming: 6 bases; junction bases outside the gene matches: 5. The CDR3 spans 14 residues. CDR1 and CDR2 (germline): SNHLY, FYNNEI. In DNA form, the CDR3 reads TGTGCCAGCGAGGGACAGGGGGCTACTCAGCCCCAGCATTTT. Translated: CASEGQGATQPQHF.

This clonotype was detected only a few times. The V call is TRBV29-1, the J call TRBJ2-1; D is unresolved. V was clipped by 3 bases and J by 8 bases, with 17 bases between them. In germline, CDR1 is SQVTM, CDR2 ANQGSEA. The CDR3 covers 14 residues. The CDR3 protein is CSVDMRGHQDEQFF. The CDR3 coding sequence is TGCAGCGTTGATATGCGAGGCCATCAAGATGAGCAGTTCTTC.

In this sample, this clonotype turned up a few times. The gene calls are TRBV5-1 and TRBJ2-6; D is uncertain. Trimming stripped 0 bases from V and 0 bases from J, with 16 bases between. Germline CDR1 SGHRS, CDR2 YFSETQ. CDR3 length: 19 residues. This chain's CDR3 is CASSLVPIELSSGANVLTF. In DNA form, the CDR3 reads TGCGCCAGCAGCTTGGTACCTATCGAACTGAGCTCTGGGGCCAACGTCCTGACTTTC.

This clonotype has more than one count but fewer than ten. The chain couples TRBV7-3 to TRBJ1-1, with a possible D match to TRBD1 (6 bases). V lost 1 base, J lost 5 bases, and 8 bases lay in between. Germline loops: CDR1 SGHTA, CDR2 FQGTGA. The CDR3 is 13 amino acids. The CDR3 DNA follows: TGTGCCAGCAGCTTAAAAGGGGGGACTGAAGCTTTCTTT. Translated: CASSLKGGTEAFF.

The J gene is TRBJ2-4, the V gene TRBV2, with a possible D match to TRBD2 (5 bases). The germline V and J ends were trimmed by 1 base and 3 bases, with 7 bases remaining between them. In germline, CDR1 is SNHLY, CDR2 FYNNEI. The CDR3 loop spans 14 amino acids. In DNA form, the CDR3 reads TGTGCCAGCAGTGAAGGAGGGAGCAAAAACATTCAGTACTTC. Protein: CASSEGGSKNIQYF.

This clonotype was seen at least ten times. CDR3 amino acids: CASRMGQGADTQYF. DNA for the CDR3: TGTGCCAGCAGGATGGGACAGGGGGCAGATACGCAGTATTTT. The V and J genes are TRBV12-3 or TRBV12-4 and TRBJ2-3; TRBD1 aligns across 11 bases. The J segment lost 4 bases and the V segment lost 6 bases, leaving 3 bases of the junction unmatched. CDR3 length: 14 amino acids.

This clonotype was seen at least ten times. This sequence joins TRBV6-5 and TRBJ1-1; tentatively, D is TRBD1 (5 bases). V dropped 4 bases and J dropped 4 bases, with 19 bases sitting between them. The CDR3 loop spans 16 amino acids. CDR1 MNHEY and CDR2 SVGAGI come from the germline V gene. CDR3 in amino acids: CASSSAYTDTLTEAFF. Written as DNA, the CDR3 is TGTGCCAGCAGTTCTGCTTATACGGACACACTCACTGAAGCTTTCTTT.

This rearrangement joins TRBV7-2 to TRBJ2-5; perhaps D is TRBD1 or TRBD2 (5 bases each). V was trimmed by 5 bases and J by 4 bases, leaving 20 bases between them. The CDR3 has 16 amino acids. The germline V gene encodes CDR1 SGHTA and CDR2 FQGNSA. Written as DNA, the CDR3 is TGTGCCAGCAGCCCAGAGGGCAGGGAAAAGCGAGAGACCCAGTACTTC. Its translation is CASSPEGREKRETQYF.

This clonotype appeared many times. The rearrangement links TRBV30 to TRBJ2-2; D gene unclear. Per germline, CDR1 GTSNPN and CDR2 SVGIG (reference sequence). The CDR3 contains 13 residues. The V and J ends lost 3 bases and 7 bases respectively, with 12 bases between them. CDR3 residues: CAWRDSQIGELFF. Written as DNA, the CDR3 is TGTGCCTGGAGAGACTCCCAGATCGGGGAGCTGTTTTTT.

A few counts support this clonotype. The chain carries TRBV18 and TRBJ2-7, with D possibly being TRBD1 or TRBD2 (5 bases each). The CDR3 runs to 14 residues. Germline V gives CDR1 KGHSH, CDR2 LQKENI. V was pared by 3 bases and J by 2 bases, with 11 bases between. CDR3 region: CASSPPSGPYEQYF. The CDR3 DNA is TGTGCCAGCTCACCGCCCTCGGGGCCCTACGAGCAGTACTTC.

The chain uses TRBV7-6 and TRBJ2-3; possibly TRBD1 for D (6 bases). Germline V gives CDR1 SGHVS, CDR2 FNYEAQ. The CDR3 has 16 residues. Trimming removed 5 bases from V and 6 bases from J, with 21 bases in between. The CDR3 DNA reads TGTGCCAGCAGCCATTTTGGTGCAGGGGATAAGGATACGCAGTATTTT. Encoded protein: CASSHFGAGDKDTQYF.

This clonotype was counted between two and nine times. The chain carries TRBV6-5 and TRBJ1-1; maybe TRBD1 (6 bases). Deletions cut 3 bases from V and 1 base from J, with 12 bases between. Germline CDR1 reads MNHEY; CDR2 reads SVGAGI. The CDR3 sequence is 15 residues long. In nucleotides, the CDR3 is TGTGCCAGCAGTTATTACGACAGGAAGAACACTGAAGCTTTCTTT. Residues: CASSYYDRKNTEAFF.

This clonotype was seen at least ten times. This sequence joins TRBV5-1 and TRBJ2-3; 11 positions match TRBD2. The V and J ends lost 0 bases and 3 bases, in that order; junction bases with no gene match: 3. This CDR3 contains 16 residues. From germline, CDR1 is SGHRS and CDR2 YFSETQ. CDR3 amino acids: CASSLAGLAATDTQYF. Written as DNA, the CDR3 is TGCGCCAGCAGCTTGGCGGGACTAGCGGCAACAGATACGCAGTATTTT.

Remarks on this clonotype: A read error may be the cause here, since a much bigger clone is one base away. CDR3 coding DNA: TGTGCCAGCAAGCCGGGACTAGTCCGCAATGTGCAGTTCTTC. This gives the protein CASKPGLVRNVQFF. The chain couples TRBV6-1 to TRBJ2-1, with TRBD2 matching 8 bases. This CDR3 has 14 residues. CDR1 and CDR2 (germline): MNHNS, SASEGT.